These 14 T cell receptor beta chains were all obtained from the same sample, sequenced in a study of PD-L1 blockade in urothelial cancer. The protocol was immunoSEQ multiplex PCR, while the TCRdb copy is restricted to in-frame clones and leaves out a portion. The table has 20,000 to 30,000 clones, 84% seen once. Sequenced here: PBMCs, sampled around atezolizumab (anti-PD-L1) treatment. Source of these receptors: a man aged 65 to 85 with urothelial cancer.

The chain carries TRBV5-1 and TRBJ2-1, with 10 bases aligning to TRBD1. The germline V gene encodes CDR1 SGHRS and CDR2 YFSETQ. Trimming removed 4 bases from V and 7 bases from J; junction bases left unmatched: 11. This CDR3 is 16 amino acids long. The CDR3: CASSPRPGTGENEQFF. The CDR3 region has the DNA TGCGCCAGCAGCCCCCGGCCCGGGACAGGGGAAAATGAGCAGTTCTTC.

CDR3 in amino acids: CASSVSAASSYEQYF. The CDR3 DNA is TGTGCCAGCAGCGTTTCGGCGGCAAGCTCCTACGAGCAGTACTTC. The chain combines TRBV9 with TRBJ2-7, with D hard to call. This CDR3 has 15 residues. V gave up 2 bases and J gave up 0 bases, with 12 bases separating them. Per the germline V gene, CDR1 is SGDLS and CDR2 is YYNGEE. Full variable domain (remainder filled in from reference TRBV9 and TRBJ2-7): DSGVTQTPKHLITATGQRVTLRCSPRSGDLSVYWYQQSLDQGLQFLIQYYNGEERAKGNILERFSAQQFPDLHSELNLSSLELGDSALYFCASSVSAASSYEQYFGPGTRLTVT.

Only one count was recorded for this clone. CDR3 coding DNA: TGTGCCTGGAGTGGTAGCGCGTACGAGCAGTACTTC. It specifies CAWSGSAYEQYF. The chain has TRBV30 and TRBJ2-7; D may be TRBD2 (5 bases). Trimming cost V 1 base and J 4 bases, with 8 bases left between them. The CDR3 length is 12 residues. Germline V CDR1 and CDR2: GTSNPN, SVGIG (reference sequence).

The chain joins TRBV2 to TRBJ1-2, with TRBD1 matching 7 bases. V shed 6 bases, J shed 3 bases, and the junction held 4 bases outside the gene matches. CDR3 length: 13 amino acids. Germline V gene sequence: CDR1 SNHLY, CDR2 FYNNEI. CDR3 loop: CASSRTGDYGYTF. In DNA, the CDR3 is TGTGCCAGCAGCCGGACAGGAGACTATGGCTACACCTTC.

This chain uses TRBV5-1 with TRBJ1-2; D call uncertain. This CDR3 spans 17 amino acids. The germline V and J ends were trimmed by 3 bases and 0 bases, with 18 bases remaining between them. Germline values: CDR1 SGHRS, CDR2 YFSETQ. The chain's CDR3 is CASSWIEGRAANYGYTF. The CDR3 bases are TGCGCCAGCAGCTGGATAGAAGGGCGGGCAGCTAACTATGGCTACACCTTC.

The V and J genes are TRBV6-1 and TRBJ1-2; TRBD1 agrees at 9 bases. Germline values: CDR1 MNHNS, CDR2 SASEGT. The CDR3 runs 16 residues. V lost 5 bases, J lost 6 bases, and 13 bases stayed unmatched. The CDR3 DNA reads TGTGCCAGCAGTCAAGGGACAGGGTTCGCCTGGGATGGCTACACCTTC. Its protein is CASSQGTGFAWDGYTF.

V is TRBV29-1 and J is TRBJ2-1, with 7 bases lining up with TRBD2. CDR1 is SQVTM and CDR2 is ANQGSEA in the germline V gene. The CDR3 loop spans 17 amino acids. V shed 2 bases, J shed 9 bases, and the junction held 19 bases outside the gene matches. In nucleotides, the CDR3 is TGCAGCGTTGAAAGACCCGGTCGGGCGGGAGAGACTGGTGAGCAGTTCTTC. Protein: CSVERPGRAGETGEQFF.

V usage is TRBV25-1 and J usage is TRBJ2-5, with TRBD2 matching over 8 bases. The germline V gene has CDR1 MGHDK and CDR2 SYGVNS. V was pared by 8 bases and J by 5 bases, with 10 bases of the junction left unmatched. The CDR3 runs to 14 residues. The CDR3 loop reads CASGGTSIPETQYF. The DNA of the CDR3 is TGTGCCAGCGGCGGGACTAGTATTCCTGAGACCCAGTACTTC.

This chain links TRBV5-1 with TRBJ2-2, with a possible D match to TRBD1 (6 bases). The CDR3 spans 15 residues. V was clipped by 4 bases and J by 3 bases, with 13 bases between them. Germline lookup yields CDR1 SGHRS and CDR2 YFSETQ. CDR3 residues: CASSENPGDTGELFF. In nucleotides, the CDR3 is TGCGCCAGCAGCGAGAACCCAGGGGACACCGGGGAGCTGTTTTTT.

The rearrangement links TRBV11-2 to TRBJ2-7; D possibly corresponds to TRBD2 (6 bases). This CDR3 has 14 residues. Trimming shortened V by 1 base and J by 0 bases, and 7 bases separated the two germline ends. Germline CDR1 is SGHAT and CDR2 is FQNNGV. This CDR3 is CASSLATSSYEQYF. In DNA form, the CDR3 reads TGTGCCAGCAGCTTAGCGACTAGCTCCTACGAGCAGTACTTC.

The chain employs TRBV5-1 and TRBJ1-5; D unresolved. The germline V gene has CDR1 SGHRS and CDR2 YFSETQ. The CDR3 extends over 14 amino acids. V was cut by 0 bases and J by 4 bases, with 8 bases left in between. The CDR3 DNA is TGCGCCAGCAGCTTGGAAGGAGTAAATCAGCCCCAGCATTTT. This sequence encodes CASSLEGVNQPQHF.

This clone was detected only a few times. Compared with germline, one end of the junction differs, possibly owing to a read error. The chain couples TRBV7-7 to TRBJ2-5; a weak D match, TRBD2 (6 bases). Germline V gives CDR1 SSHAT, CDR2 FNYEAQ (reference sequence). The CDR3 extends over 13 amino acids. CDR3 sequence reads: CASSSDYEETQYF. The CDR3 DNA follows: TGTGCTAGCAGCTCGGACTATGAAGAGACCCAGTACTTC.

The rearrangement uses TRBV6-5 and TRBJ1-4; D remains ambiguous. Trimming took 7 bases from V and 4 from J, leaving 19 bases between them. The CDR3 runs to 16 residues. The germline V gene encodes CDR1 MNHEY and CDR2 SVGAGI. For the CDR3, the DNA is TGTGCCAGCACCTACTCCTCTGGCGGCGGTAATGAAAAACTGTTTTTT. Its translation is CASTYSSGGGNEKLFF.

The chain employs TRBV7-2 and TRBJ2-7; perhaps TRBD2 as D (6 bases). The germline V and J ends were trimmed by 2 bases and 6 bases, with 14 bases remaining between them. This CDR3 is 14 amino acids long. Germline CDR1 is SGHTA and CDR2 is FQGNSA. The CDR3 is CASSLIPGVSEQYF. In DNA, the CDR3 is TGTGCCAGCAGCTTAATACCGGGAGTAAGCGAGCAGTACTTC.